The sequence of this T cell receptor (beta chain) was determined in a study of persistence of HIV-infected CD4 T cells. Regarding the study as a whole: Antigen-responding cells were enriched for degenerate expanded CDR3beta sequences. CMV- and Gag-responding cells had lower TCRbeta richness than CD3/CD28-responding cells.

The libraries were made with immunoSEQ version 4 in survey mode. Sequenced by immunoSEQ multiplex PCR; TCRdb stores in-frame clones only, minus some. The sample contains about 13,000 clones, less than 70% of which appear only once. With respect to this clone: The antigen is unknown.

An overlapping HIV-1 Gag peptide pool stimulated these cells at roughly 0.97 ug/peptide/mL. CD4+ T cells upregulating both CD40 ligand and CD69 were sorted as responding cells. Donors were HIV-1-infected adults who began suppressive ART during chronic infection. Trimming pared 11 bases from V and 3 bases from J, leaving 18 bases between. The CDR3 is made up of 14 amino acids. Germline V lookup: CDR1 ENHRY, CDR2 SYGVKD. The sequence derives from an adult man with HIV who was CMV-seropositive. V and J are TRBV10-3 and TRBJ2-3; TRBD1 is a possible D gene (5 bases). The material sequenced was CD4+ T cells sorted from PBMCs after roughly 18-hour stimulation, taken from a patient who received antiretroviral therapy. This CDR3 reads CASTGSASTDTQYF. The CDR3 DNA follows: TGTGCCTCCACAGGATCTGCCAGTACAGATACGCAGTATTTT.